Included here is one TCR beta chain sequence, with context. This sample is drawn from a study of blood T cell repertoires in COVID-19. Across the whole study: From the United States, Italy and Spain came samples of acute and convalescent COVID-19. PBMCs, B-cell-depleted T cells, or T cells provided the cDNA or gDNA that made up the material.

The length of the CDR3 is 17 residues. Original methodology: Quantification of nucleated cells was approximated via reference gene primer amplification. The assay was immunoSEQ multiplex PCR, and TCRdb's table has in-frame clones only and misses some. V and J calls and clone size are those listed in that table; D and trimming were worked out from the DNA. The table lists roughly 45,000 clones, about nine tenths of them singletons. The TCR comes from a man in his 60s with active COVID-19. The chain joins TRBV21-1 to TRBJ1-2. TRBV21-1 is shown as a pseudogene. The specimen sequenced was peripheral blood. Here the CDR3 DNA reads TGTGCCAGCAGCAAACTTAAGGTCCCGGGGAGGTCCTATGGCTACACCTTC. This translates into CASSKLKVPGRSYGYTF.